This T cell receptor beta chain emerged from a study of shared clonotypes between healthy human individuals. The wider study: CD4 naive and memory got three plates each, CD8 naive two, CD8 memory one.

Deep-level running was used for the assay. Sequencing was performed with immunoSEQ multiplex PCR; in TCRdb, only in-frame clones are kept and a portion is missing. The table has millions of clones, more than 85% seen once. The V segment lost 5 bases and the J segment 0 bases; nucleotides outside the gene matches: 5. Germline assignment: CDR1 MNHEY and CDR2 SMNVEV (reference sequence). The CDR3 covers 15 residues. A remark on this clone: The same CDR3 can be traced to other DNA sequences in this sample.

Naive CD8 cells lacked CD45RO and underwent positive selection for CCR7, leaving out terminally differentiated effector memory CD45RA+ cells. The receptor comes from a man in his late teens or twenties in good health. Some clones in this sample may be carry-over from other donors' samples. The sequencing input was naive CD8+ T cells from PBMCs. This chain uses TRBV27 with TRBJ2-7, with 9 nucleotides matching TRBD1. This chain's CDR3 is CASSPGTGTSYEQYF. DNA for the CDR3: TGTGCCAGCAGTCCCGGGACAGGGACCTCCTACGAGCAGTACTTC.